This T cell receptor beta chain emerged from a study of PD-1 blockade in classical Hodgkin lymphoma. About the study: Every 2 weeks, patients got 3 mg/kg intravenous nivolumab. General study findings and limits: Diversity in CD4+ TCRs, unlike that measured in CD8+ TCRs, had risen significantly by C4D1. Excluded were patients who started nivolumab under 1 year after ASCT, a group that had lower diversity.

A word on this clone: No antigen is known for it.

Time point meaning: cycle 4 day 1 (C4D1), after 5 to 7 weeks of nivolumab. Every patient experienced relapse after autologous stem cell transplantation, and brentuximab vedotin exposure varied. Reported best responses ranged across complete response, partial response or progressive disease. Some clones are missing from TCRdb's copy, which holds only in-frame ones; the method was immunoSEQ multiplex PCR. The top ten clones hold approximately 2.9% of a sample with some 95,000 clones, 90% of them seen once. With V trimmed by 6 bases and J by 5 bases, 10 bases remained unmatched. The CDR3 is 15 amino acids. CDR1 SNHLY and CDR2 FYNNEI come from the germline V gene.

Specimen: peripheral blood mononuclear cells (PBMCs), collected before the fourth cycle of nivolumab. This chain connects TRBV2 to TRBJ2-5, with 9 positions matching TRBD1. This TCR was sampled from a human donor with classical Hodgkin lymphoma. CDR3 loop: CASRPLRTGVETQYF. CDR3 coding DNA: TGTGCCAGCAGACCTCTGAGGACAGGGGTGGAGACCCAGTACTTC.